This TCR beta chain was identified during a study of post-analysis software for immune sequencing data. Findings of the study overall: Multiple sclerosis patients showed significantly lower normalized Chao1 diversity than controls did.

This clonotype has only a few counts. Its target is unknown. This CDR3 region has 16 residues. V lost 5 bases to trimming and J lost 5 bases; unmatched junction nucleotides: 5. CDR1 is MNHEY and CDR2 is SMNVEV in the germline V gene (reference sequence). Every TCR beta cDNA library bore unique molecular identifiers. In TCRdb, the PCR reads were re-called with MiXCR into one record per CDR3 protein. The table includes around 150,000 distinct CDR3 sequences, roughly 34% detected once. The receptor comes from a girl aged 5 to 17 with multiple sclerosis. This specimen consisted of blood, obtained after autologous hematopoietic stem cell transplantation. This rearrangement joins TRBV27 to TRBJ2-1; 14 bases agree with TRBD2. The CDR3 DNA reads as TGTGCCAGCAGTCTTACGACTAGCGGGGGGGACAATGAGCAGTTCTTC. Translating it yields CASSLTTSGGDNEQFF.